This TCR beta chain was obtained from a study of T cell responses to AZD1222 COVID-19 vaccine. Study-level findings and limits: Spike-specific TCR breadth and depth rose after two AZD1222 doses. Across the whole spike, CD4 TCRs peaked at regions 160-218 and 743-854. Unmutated variant regions are reportedly targeted by nearly half of spike-specific TCRs. The donors showed a predominance of white British ancestry and of females, with possible underestimation of clonal diversity.

Clones were sequenced by immunoSEQ multiplex PCR, and TCRdb holds only the in-frame ones, with some missing. In the table there are tens of thousands of clones, nearly 85% of which are singletons. Regarding this clone: Its specificity is unknown.

CDR3 length: 11 residues. From germline, CDR1 is SGHDT and CDR2 YYEEEE. V was clipped by 0 bases and J by 8 bases, with 5 bases between them. The gene calls are TRBV5-6 and TRBJ1-2; D unresolved. The clonotype was recovered from an adult in good health. This specimen was peripheral blood, taken on day 0 of AZD1222 vaccination. CDR3 protein: CASSLGSGYTF. Written as DNA, the CDR3 is TGTGCCAGCAGCTTGGGCTCGGGCTACACCTTC.